This T cell receptor (beta chain) was found in a study of metastatic and nonmetastatic thyroid tumors (dated by TCRdb to 2020 to 2021). Background for the entire study: For patients with malignant and with benign thyroid disease, the researchers compared repertoires between peripheral blood samples and tumor or nodule tissue samples. What the study reported, not specific to this receptor: TCR beta diversity was reported as significantly higher in malignant tumors than in benign nodules, in both blood and tumor samples.

Libraries were made using PCR. The run used an Illumina HiSeq 4000. High-throughput sequencing was used to profile the TCR beta-chain CDR3 region of every patient. The study's processing was this. The researchers built a classifier to tell apart papillary thyroid cancer patients with distant metastasis, based on CDR3 differences among clinicopathological groups. The Shannon index was used to measure repertoire diversity, and the Morisita-Horn index was used to measure how similar tumor and blood repertoires were. Using fastp trimming at Q25 and MiXCR clonotype assembly, TCRdb reanalyzed the public sequencing data and kept in-frame beta chains. These V and J calls are TCRdb output, not the study's own analysis. This sample holds some 4,200 clones; about 20% were observed only once. The biggest ten clones account for approximately 8% of the sample. This clone appeared once. The antigen this receptor binds is unknown. Base qualities are not at hand, and no much larger clone is one base apart. A single read makes a weak case.

None of the patients had been given any treatment before thyroid surgery. Using T-cell receptor beta sequencing, the researchers looked back retrospectively at clinical samples from patients, gathered between about 2012 and 2019. V is pared back by 0 bases and J by 4 bases, with 14 bases lying between the germline termini. The germline V gene gives CDR1 as SGDLS and CDR2 as YYNGEE. The CDR3, cysteine through phenylalanine, is 16 amino acids long. Of the read, only the CDR3 DNA is kept; its 48 bases are in frame from base 1. Sequencing was performed on tumor tissue. The chain was built from TRBV9 and TRBJ1-3; perhaps TRBD1 is the D gene, with 6 bases matching. This TCR was sampled from a female donor with papillary thyroid cancer or a benign thyroid nodule (not recorded which). Some clones in this sample may be carry-over from other donors' samples. In nucleotides, the sequence is TGTGCCAGCAGCGTAGGAGGGGGGGCGCAAGGAAACACCATATATTTT. This sequence encodes CASSVGGGAQGNTIYF.